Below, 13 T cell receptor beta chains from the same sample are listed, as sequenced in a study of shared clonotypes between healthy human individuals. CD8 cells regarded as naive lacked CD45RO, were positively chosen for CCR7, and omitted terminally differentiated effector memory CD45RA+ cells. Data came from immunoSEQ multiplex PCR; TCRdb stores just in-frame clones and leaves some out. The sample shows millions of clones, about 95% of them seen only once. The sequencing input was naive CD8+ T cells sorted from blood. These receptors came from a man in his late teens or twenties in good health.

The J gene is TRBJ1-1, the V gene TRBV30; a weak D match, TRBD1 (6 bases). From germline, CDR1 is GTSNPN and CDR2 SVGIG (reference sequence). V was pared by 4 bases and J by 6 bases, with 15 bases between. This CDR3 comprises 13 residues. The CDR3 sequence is CAWIGGASPEAFF. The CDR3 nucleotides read TGTGCCTGGATCGGGGGGGCGTCCCCTGAAGCTTTCTTT.

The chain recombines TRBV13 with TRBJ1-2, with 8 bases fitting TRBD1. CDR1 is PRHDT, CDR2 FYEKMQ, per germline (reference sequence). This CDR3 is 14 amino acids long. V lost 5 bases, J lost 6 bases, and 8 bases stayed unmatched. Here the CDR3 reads CASSPSTGADGYTF. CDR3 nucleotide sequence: TGTGCCAGCAGCCCCTCGACAGGGGCGGATGGCTACACCTTC.

CDR3 loop: CASSSHSVTEAFF. As DNA, the CDR3 is TGTGCCAGCAGCAGCCATTCGGTCACTGAAGCTTTCTTT. The J gene is TRBJ1-1, the V gene TRBV7-6, with D unclear. Germline CDR1 reads SGHVS; CDR2 reads FNYEAQ. V gave up 5 bases and J gave up 4 bases, with 11 bases separating them. CDR3 size: 13 residues.

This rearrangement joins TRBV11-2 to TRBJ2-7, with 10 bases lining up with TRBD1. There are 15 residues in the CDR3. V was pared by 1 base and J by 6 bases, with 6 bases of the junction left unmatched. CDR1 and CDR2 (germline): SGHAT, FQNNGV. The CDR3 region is CASSLVSGTGVEQYF. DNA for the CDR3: TGTGCCAGCAGCTTAGTTTCCGGGACAGGGGTCGAGCAGTACTTC.

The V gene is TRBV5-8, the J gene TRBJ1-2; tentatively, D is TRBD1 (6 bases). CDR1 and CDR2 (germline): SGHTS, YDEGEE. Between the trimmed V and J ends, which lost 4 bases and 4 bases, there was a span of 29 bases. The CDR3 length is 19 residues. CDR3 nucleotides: TGTGCCAGCAGCCAACTCAATTGGGAGGACAGACAGAACTTCTATGGCTACACCTTC. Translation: CASSQLNWEDRQNFYGYTF.

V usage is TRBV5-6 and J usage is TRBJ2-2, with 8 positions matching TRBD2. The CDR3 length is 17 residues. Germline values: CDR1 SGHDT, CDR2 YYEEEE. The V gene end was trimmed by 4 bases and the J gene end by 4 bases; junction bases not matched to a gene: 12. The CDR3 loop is CASSLAMAGGLTGELFF. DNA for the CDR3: TGTGCCAGCAGCCTGGCTATGGCGGGAGGCCTCACCGGGGAGCTGTTTTTT.

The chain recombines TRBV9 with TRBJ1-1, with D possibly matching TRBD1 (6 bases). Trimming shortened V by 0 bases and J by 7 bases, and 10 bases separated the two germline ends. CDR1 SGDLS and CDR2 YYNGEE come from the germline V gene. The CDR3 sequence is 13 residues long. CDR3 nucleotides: TGTGCCAGCAGCGTAGGAGGGGGTTATGAAGCTTTCTTT. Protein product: CASSVGGGYEAFF.

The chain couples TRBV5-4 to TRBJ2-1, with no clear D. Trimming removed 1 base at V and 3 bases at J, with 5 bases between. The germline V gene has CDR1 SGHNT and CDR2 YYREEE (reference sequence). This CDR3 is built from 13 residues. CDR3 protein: CASSLFDYNEQFF. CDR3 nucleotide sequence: TGTGCCAGCAGCTTGTTCGACTACAATGAGCAGTTCTTC.

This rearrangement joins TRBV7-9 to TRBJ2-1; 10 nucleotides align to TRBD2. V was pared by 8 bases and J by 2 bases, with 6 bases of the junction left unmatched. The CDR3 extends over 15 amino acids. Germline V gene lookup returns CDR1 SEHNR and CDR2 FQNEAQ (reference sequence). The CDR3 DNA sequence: TGTGCCAGCTATACTAGCGGGGCCCCCTACAATGAGCAGTTCTTC. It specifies CASYTSGAPYNEQFF.

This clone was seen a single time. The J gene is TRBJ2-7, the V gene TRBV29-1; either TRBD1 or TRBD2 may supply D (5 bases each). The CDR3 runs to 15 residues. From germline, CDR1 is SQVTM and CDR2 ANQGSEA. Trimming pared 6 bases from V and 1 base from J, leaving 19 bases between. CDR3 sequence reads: CSVSGTDEGSYEQYF. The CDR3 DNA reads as TGCAGCGTCTCGGGTACAGACGAGGGGTCCTACGAGCAGTACTTC.

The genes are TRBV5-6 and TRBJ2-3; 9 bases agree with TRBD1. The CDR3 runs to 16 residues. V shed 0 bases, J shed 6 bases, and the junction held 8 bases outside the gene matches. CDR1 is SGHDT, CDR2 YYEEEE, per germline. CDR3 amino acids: CASSLARDRVLDTQYF. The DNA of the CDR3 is TGTGCCAGCAGCTTGGCACGGGACAGGGTATTGGATACGCAGTATTTT. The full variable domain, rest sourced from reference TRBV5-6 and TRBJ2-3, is DAGVTQSPTHLIKTRGQQVTLRCSPKSGHDTVSWYQQALGQGPQFIFQYYEEEERQRGNFPDRFSGHQFPNYSSELNVNALLLGDSALYLCASSLARDRVLDTQYFGPGTRLTVL.

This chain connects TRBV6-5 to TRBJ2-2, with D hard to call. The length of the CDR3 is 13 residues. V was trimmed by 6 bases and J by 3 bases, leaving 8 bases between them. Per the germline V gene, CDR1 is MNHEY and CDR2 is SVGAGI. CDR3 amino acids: CASSPQDTGELFF. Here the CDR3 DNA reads TGTGCCAGCAGCCCCCAAGACACCGGGGAGCTGTTTTTT.

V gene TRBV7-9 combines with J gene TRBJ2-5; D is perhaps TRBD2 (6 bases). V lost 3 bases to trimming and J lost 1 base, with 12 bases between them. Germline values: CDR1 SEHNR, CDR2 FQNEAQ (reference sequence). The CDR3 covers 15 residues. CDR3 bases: TGTGCCAGCAGCTTTTCTCGGGAGCCCCAAGAGACCCAGTACTTC. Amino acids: CASSFSREPQETQYF.